The T cell receptor beta chain described here comes from a study of blood T cell repertoires in COVID-19 (TCRdb year 2020). Background for the entire study: Samples from collaborators originated in the United States, Italy and Spain and spanned both the acute and convalescent phases of COVID-19. The material from the prospective study consisted of cDNA or gDNA derived from T cells, B-cell-depleted T cells, or PBMCs. Where HLA class I and class II types were available, the types were taken from metadata supplied by the sample provider, not from assay-based typing. A de-identified subject ID, COVID-19 status, age in years and sex were almost always included in the sample metadata. Deeply sampled blood TCRbeta repertoires from subjects exposed to, actively infected with, or recovered from COVID-19 were included in the dataset. Samples were obtained from the ongoing ImmuneRACE study (first 160 participants) and from some 1,300 subjects provided by 6 global collaborators. The repertoires were released in a freely available public database intended as a resource for research on the immune response to SARS-CoV-2. Points the paper makes about the study in general: How much clinical and demographic metadata was included differed by source and by participant, and the metadata was provided uncurated.

TCRbeta CDR3 regions were amplified from genomic DNA using the immunoSEQ Assay, a bias-controlled multiplex PCR. The original methods were these. Within the assay, amplification of reference gene primers was used to estimate how many nucleated cells each sample contained. Sequence reads were collapsed and filtered to measure the absolute abundance of every unique TCRbeta CDR3 rearrangement. For each sample, productive Simpson clonality was calculated as the square root of Simpson's diversity index over productive rearrangements. The table was pulled from immuneACCESS by TCRdb, which kept in-frame rearrangements only. Such tables lose some clones; where checked, under half of the loss comes from unresolved V genes, and the rest has no known cause. That table gives V, J and clone size, and the DNA gave D and trimming. In this sample the table shows about 33,000 clones, about 88% of which occur a single time. Of the sample, about 2% falls within the top ten clones.

V is cut by 6 bases and J by 0 bases, and the space between the germline ends is 11 bases. The CDR3 sequence holds 14 residues, the cysteine and phenylalanine included. Here the CDR3 DNA is all that survives: 42 bases in frame from base 1. Reading the germline V gene gives CDR1 MNHEY and CDR2 SVGAGI. Each collaborating institution followed its own protocols to collect whole blood in K2EDTA tubes. For TCRbeta analysis, collaborators shipped samples in one of three forms: frozen whole blood, isolated PBMCs, or DNA extracted from either of those sample types. On this clone itself: The target of this receptor is not known. Per-nucleotide qualities are absent, and no much larger clonotype sits a single base away.

Sequencing was done on a sample of peripheral blood. The clonotype originates from a human donor in a cohort sampled during active COVID-19. The chain links TRBV6-5 with TRBJ1-1; a confident D gene designation cannot be given. The sequenced DNA is TGTGCCAGCAGCCCCGGGTCTTTGAACACTGAAGCTTTCTTT. Its translation reads: CASSPGSLNTEAFF.